This T cell receptor (beta chain) stems from a study of blood T cell repertoires in COVID-19. Study context: T cells, B-cell-depleted T cells, or PBMCs provided the cDNA or gDNA that served as material.

The CDR3 contains 15 residues. Unmatched junction bases numbered 4, after V lost 1 base and J lost 3 bases. Germline V gives CDR1 SGHTA, CDR2 FQGTGA. In the original analysis: Estimation of nucleated cell counts relied on the amplification of reference gene primers. The protocol was immunoSEQ multiplex PCR, while the TCRdb copy is restricted to in-frame clones and leaves out a portion. V and J calls and clone size are those listed in that table; D and trimming were worked out from the DNA. The data hold 95,000 to 110,000 clones, with more than 70% observed a single time. The chain joins TRBV7-3 to TRBJ2-7; 9 nucleotides align to TRBD1. Specimen: peripheral blood. The sequence was collected from a man aged 35 to 55 with active or convalescent COVID-19. CDR3 DNA: TGTGCCAGCAGCTTAAGTACAGGGGGCCTCTACGAGCAGTACTTC. Amino acids: CASSLSTGGLYEQYF.